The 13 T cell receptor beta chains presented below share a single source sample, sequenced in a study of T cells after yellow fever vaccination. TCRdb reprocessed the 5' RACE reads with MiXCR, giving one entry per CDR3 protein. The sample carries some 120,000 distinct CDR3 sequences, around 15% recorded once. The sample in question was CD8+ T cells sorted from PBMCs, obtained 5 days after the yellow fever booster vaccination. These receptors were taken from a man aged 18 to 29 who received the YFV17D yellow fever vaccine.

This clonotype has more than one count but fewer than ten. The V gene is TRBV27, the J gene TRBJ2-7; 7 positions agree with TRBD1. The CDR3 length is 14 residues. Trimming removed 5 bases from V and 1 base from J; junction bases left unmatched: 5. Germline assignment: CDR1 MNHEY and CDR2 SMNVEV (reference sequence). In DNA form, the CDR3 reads TGTGCCAGCAGTCTCGACAGGGATTCCTACGAGCAGTACGTC. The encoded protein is CASSLDRDSYEQYV.

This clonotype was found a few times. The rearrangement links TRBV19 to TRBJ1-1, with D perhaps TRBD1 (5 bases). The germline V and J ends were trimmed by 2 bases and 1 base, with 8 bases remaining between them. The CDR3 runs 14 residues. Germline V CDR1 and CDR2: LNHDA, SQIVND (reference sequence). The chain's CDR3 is CASSIMGPNTEAFF. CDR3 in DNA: TGTGCCAGTAGTATAATGGGGCCGAACACTGAAGCTTTCTTT.

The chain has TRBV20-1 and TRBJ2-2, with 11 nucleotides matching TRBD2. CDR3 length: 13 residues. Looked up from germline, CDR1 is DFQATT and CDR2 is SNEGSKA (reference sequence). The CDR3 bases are TGCGGACAAGGACTAGCGGGCACCGGGGAGCTGTTTTTT. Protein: CGQGLAGTGELFF.

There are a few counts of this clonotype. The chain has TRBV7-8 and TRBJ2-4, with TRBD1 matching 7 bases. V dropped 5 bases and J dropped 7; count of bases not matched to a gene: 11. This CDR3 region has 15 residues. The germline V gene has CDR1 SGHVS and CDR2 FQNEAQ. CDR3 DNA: TGTGCCAGCAGCGCAAGGGGGCATGTACGGAACATTCAGTACTTC. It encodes CASSARGHVRNIQYF.

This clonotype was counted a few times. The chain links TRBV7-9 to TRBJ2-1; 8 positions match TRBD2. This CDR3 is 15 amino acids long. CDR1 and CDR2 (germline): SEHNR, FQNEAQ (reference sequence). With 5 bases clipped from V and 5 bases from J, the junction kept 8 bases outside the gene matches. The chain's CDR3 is CASSIAGGQDNEQFF. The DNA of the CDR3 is TGTGCCAGCAGCATCGCGGGGGGCCAAGACAATGAGCAGTTCTTC.

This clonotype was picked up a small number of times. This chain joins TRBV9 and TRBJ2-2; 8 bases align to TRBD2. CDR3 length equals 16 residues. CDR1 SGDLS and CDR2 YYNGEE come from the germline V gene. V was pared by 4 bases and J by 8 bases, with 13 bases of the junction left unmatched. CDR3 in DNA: TGTGCCAGCAGCTCCAGCGGGGGCCACACCGAGGGGGAGCTGTTTTTT. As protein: CASSSSGGHTEGELFF.

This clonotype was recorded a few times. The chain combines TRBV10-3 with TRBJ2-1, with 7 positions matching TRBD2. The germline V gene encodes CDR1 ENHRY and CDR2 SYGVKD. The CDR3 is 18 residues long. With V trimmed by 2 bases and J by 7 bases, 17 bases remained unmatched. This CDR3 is CAISEEGGSSGRLNEQFF. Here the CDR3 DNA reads TGTGCCATCAGTGAGGAGGGAGGGTCGTCGGGACGGCTGAATGAGCAGTTCTTC.

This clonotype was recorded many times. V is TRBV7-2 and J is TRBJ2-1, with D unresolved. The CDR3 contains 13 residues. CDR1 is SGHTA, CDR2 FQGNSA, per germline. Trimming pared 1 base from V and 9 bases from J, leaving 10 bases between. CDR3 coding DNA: TGTGCCAGCAGCTTAGGTAGGTTGGCTGAGCAGTTCTTC. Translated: CASSLGRLAEQFF.

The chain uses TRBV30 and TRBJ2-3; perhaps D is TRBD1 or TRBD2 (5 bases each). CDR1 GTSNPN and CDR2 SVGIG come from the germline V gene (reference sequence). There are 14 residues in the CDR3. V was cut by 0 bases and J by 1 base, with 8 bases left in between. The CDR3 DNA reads TGTGCCTGGAGTGTCGGGGCGGGCACAGATACGCAGTATTTT. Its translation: CAWSVGAGTDTQYF.

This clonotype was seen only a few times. The CDR3 here is CSGVGGHSYEQYF. CDR3 bases: TGCAGCGGCGTCGGGGGGCACTCCTACGAGCAGTACTTC. The chain links TRBV29-1 to TRBJ2-7, with D perhaps matching TRBD2 (7 bases). Trimming removed 7 bases at V and 0 bases at J, with 13 bases between. This CDR3 is built from 13 residues. The germline gives CDR1 SQVTM, CDR2 ANQGSEA.

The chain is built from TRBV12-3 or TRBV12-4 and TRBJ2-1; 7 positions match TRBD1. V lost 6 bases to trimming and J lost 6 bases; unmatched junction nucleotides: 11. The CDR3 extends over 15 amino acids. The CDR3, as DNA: TGTGCCAGCAGGGAAACCGGGACAGCCGGCAATGAGCAGTTCTTC. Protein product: CASRETGTAGNEQFF.

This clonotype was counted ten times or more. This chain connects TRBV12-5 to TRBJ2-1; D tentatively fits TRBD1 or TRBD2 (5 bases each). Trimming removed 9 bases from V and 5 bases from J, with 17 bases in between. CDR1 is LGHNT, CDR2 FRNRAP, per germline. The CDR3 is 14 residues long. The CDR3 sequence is CASAPGPSHNEQFF. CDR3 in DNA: TGTGCTAGCGCCCCGGGACCGAGCCACAATGAGCAGTTCTTC. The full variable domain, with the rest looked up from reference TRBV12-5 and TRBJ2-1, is DARVTQTPRHKVTEMGQEVTMRCQPILGHNTVFWYRQTMMQGLELLAYFRNRAPLDDSGMPKDRFSAEMPDATLATLKIQPSEPRDSAVYFCASAPGPSHNEQFFGPGTRLTVL.

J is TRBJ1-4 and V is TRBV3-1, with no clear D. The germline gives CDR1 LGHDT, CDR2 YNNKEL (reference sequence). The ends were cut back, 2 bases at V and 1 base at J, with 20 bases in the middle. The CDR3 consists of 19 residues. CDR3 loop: CASSQMGFMYSGTNEKLFF. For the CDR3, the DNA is TGTGCCAGCAGCCAAATGGGATTCATGTACAGCGGAACTAATGAAAAACTGTTTTTT.